Each of the 11 T cell receptor beta chains below was sequenced from the same sample in a study of T cells in Graves' hyperthyroidism and ophthalmopathy. TCR beta CDR3 sequences were amplified from RNA transcripts. TCR CDR3 regions were first amplified by RT-PCR with HTBI primers. TCRdb reprocessed the multiplex PCR reads with MiXCR, giving one entry per CDR3 protein. The data contain 450,000 to 600,000 distinct CDR3 sequences, roughly 15% of them singletons. The material sequenced was blood. The receptors originated from a woman between 40 and 50 years old with Graves' hyperthyroidism.

The chain links TRBV9 to TRBJ2-3, with TRBD2 matching over 12 bases. This CDR3 has 19 residues. The germline CDR1 and CDR2 sequences are SGDLS and YYNGEE. J gave up 0 bases and V 4 bases, and 12 bases lay outside the gene matches. For the CDR3, the DNA is TGTGCCAGCAGCACATCACCGGGACTAGCGGGCCTTAGCACAGATACGCAGTATTTT. It codes for CASSTSPGLAGLSTDTQYF. The full variable domain, rest sourced from reference TRBV9 and TRBJ2-3, is DSGVTQTPKHLITATGQRVTLRCSPRSGDLSVYWYQQSLDQGLQFLIQYYNGEERAKGNILERFSAQQFPDLHSELNLSSLELGDSALYFCASSTSPGLAGLSTDTQYFGPGTRLTVL.

This clonotype appeared many times. The chain joins TRBV3-1 to TRBJ2-1; D is undetermined. V dropped 6 bases and J dropped 2 bases, with 14 bases sitting between them. Germline loops: CDR1 LGHDT, CDR2 YNNKEL (reference sequence). The CDR3 spans 15 residues. CDR3 sequence reads: CASSFGAFAYNEQFF. The CDR3 DNA sequence: TGTGCCAGCAGTTTCGGAGCGTTCGCCTACAATGAGCAGTTCTTC.

The chain couples TRBV14 to TRBJ2-7, with 9 positions matching TRBD1. The V gene's germline CDR1 is SGHDN and CDR2 FVKESK. J gave up 5 bases and V 6 bases, and 2 bases lay outside the gene matches. The CDR3 runs 12 residues. CDR3 in amino acids: CASSTGGDEQYF. CDR3 sequence (DNA): TGTGCCAGCAGTACAGGGGGCGACGAGCAGTACTTC.

This clonotype was detected many times. This chain connects TRBV6-6 to TRBJ2-1; the D is unclear. The V gene's germline CDR1 is MNHNY and CDR2 SVGAGI (reference sequence). This CDR3 is 16 amino acids long. Trimming stripped 1 base from V and 0 bases from J, with 10 bases between. The CDR3 DNA reads as TGTGCCAGCAGTTACTGGGCGGATAGCTCCTACAATGAGCAGTTCTTC. It yields the protein CASSYWADSSYNEQFF.

This clonotype has just a few counts. The chain combines TRBV7-9 with TRBJ2-4; tentative D call: TRBD2 (5 bases). Germline CDR1 is SEHNR and CDR2 is FQNEAQ (reference sequence). The V end lost 5 bases, the J end lost 0 bases, and 14 bases lay between the germline ends. This CDR3 is built from 16 residues. The CDR3 DNA reads as TGTGCCAGCAGCAAACAAGCGGCTTCAGCCAAAAACATTCAGTACTTC. Translation gives CASSKQAASAKNIQYF.

This clonotype occurred many times. V is TRBV28 and J is TRBJ1-5, with D hard to call. The CDR3 runs to 12 residues. Trimming removed 5 bases from V and 3 bases from J, with 5 bases in between. The V gene's germline CDR1 is MDHEN and CDR2 SYDVKM. Here the CDR3 reads CASSAHNQPQHF. The CDR3, as DNA: TGTGCCAGCAGTGCACACAATCAGCCCCAGCATTTT.

This clonotype has at least ten counts. The V call is TRBV28, the J call TRBJ1-5; TRBD1 might be the D (5 bases). Germline values: CDR1 MDHEN, CDR2 SYDVKM. The CDR3 is 13 amino acids. The V end was cut by 8 bases, the J end by 3 bases, with 11 bases between. CDR3 amino acids: CASGGGANQPQHF. The CDR3 nucleotides are TGTGCCAGCGGGGGGGGTGCCAATCAGCCCCAGCATTTT.

Many counts were recorded for this clonotype. This rearrangement joins TRBV2 to TRBJ1-1; no clear D gene. The CDR3 runs 15 residues. Germline CDR1 is SNHLY and CDR2 is FYNNEI. V shed 5 bases and J shed 4 bases, with 17 bases lying between them. The CDR3 sequence: CASSYKVTVTTEAFF. The DNA of the CDR3 is TGTGCCAGCAGTTATAAAGTCACAGTAACCACTGAAGCTTTCTTT.

This sequence joins TRBV9 and TRBJ2-6; D may be TRBD2 (6 bases). CDR1 is SGDLS, CDR2 YYNGEE, per germline. With 2 bases removed from V and 0 bases from J, the gap between germline ends came to 12 bases. The CDR3 has 17 residues. The CDR3 loop reads CASSVLTGLSGANVLTF. In DNA, the CDR3 is TGTGCCAGCAGCGTGTTGACGGGACTCTCTGGGGCCAACGTCCTGACTTTC.

This clonotype was counted a few times. This rearrangement joins TRBV19 to TRBJ1-1, with D possibly TRBD1 on 5 matching bases. The V end was cut by 4 bases, the J end by 4 bases, with 13 bases between. The CDR3 totals 14 residues. Germline values: CDR1 LNHDA, CDR2 SQIVND (reference sequence). CDR3 residues: CASSTRVVGTEAFF. CDR3 nucleotide sequence: TGTGCCAGTAGTACCAGGGTGGTAGGCACTGAAGCTTTCTTT.

This chain connects TRBV3-1 to TRBJ2-5; 9 bases are shared with TRBD2. This CDR3 is built from 15 residues. CDR1 and CDR2 from the germline V gene are LGHDT and YNNKEL (reference sequence). V trimming: 0 bases; J trimming: 4 bases; junction bases outside the gene matches: 3. The DNA for the CDR3 is TGTGCCAGCAGCCAAGACGGACTAGCGCGAGAGACCCAGTACTTC. Translated, it gives CASSQDGLARETQYF.